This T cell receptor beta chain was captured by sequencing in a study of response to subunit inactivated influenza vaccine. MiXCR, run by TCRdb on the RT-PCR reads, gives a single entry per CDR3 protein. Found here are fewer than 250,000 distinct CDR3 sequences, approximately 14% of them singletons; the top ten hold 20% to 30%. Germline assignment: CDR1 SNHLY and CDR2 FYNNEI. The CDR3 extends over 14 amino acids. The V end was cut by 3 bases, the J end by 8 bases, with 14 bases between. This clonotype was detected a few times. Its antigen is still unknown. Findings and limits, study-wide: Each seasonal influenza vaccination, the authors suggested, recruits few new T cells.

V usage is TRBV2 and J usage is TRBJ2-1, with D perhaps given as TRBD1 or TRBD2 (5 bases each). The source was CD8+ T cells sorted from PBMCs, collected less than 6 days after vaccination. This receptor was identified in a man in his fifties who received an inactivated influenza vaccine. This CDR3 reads CASSDGRGVYEQFF. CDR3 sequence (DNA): TGTGCCAGCAGTGATGGTCGAGGGGTCTATGAGCAGTTCTTC.